Shown below are 21 T cell receptor beta chains from a single sample sequenced in a study of identical twins. TCRdb re-derived calls from the 5' RACE reads in MiXCR, one entry per CDR3 protein. The table includes around 370,000 distinct CDR3 sequences, 9% to 10% detected once. Input material: naive T cells sorted from blood. Receptors originate from a woman between 45 and 65 years old in good health.

This chain links TRBV5-1 with TRBJ1-1; possible D gene TRBD1, 5 bases. Germline values: CDR1 SGHRS, CDR2 YFSETQ. The germline V and J ends were trimmed by 0 bases and 3 bases, with 12 bases remaining between them. This CDR3 comprises 15 residues. CDR3 sequence (DNA): TGCGCCAGCAGCTTGGAGGGGACGGAATACACTGAAGCTTTCTTT. This encodes CASSLEGTEYTEAFF.

The chain is built from TRBV12-3 or TRBV12-4 and TRBJ2-2; D gene unclear. Trimming stripped 2 bases from V and 3 bases from J, with 7 bases between. The CDR3 loop spans 14 amino acids. CDR3 region: CASSLSAYTGELFF. DNA for the CDR3: TGTGCCAGCAGTTTAAGTGCCTACACCGGGGAGCTGTTTTTT.

With respect to this clonotype: Mismatch with germline at one junction end may stem from a read error. This chain connects TRBV12-3 or TRBV12-4 to TRBJ1-1, with D possibly matching TRBD1 (6 bases). This CDR3 spans 15 amino acids. The chain's CDR3 is CASSFRRTANTEAYF. The CDR3 nucleotides read TGTGCCAGCAGTTTCCGGCGGACAGCGAACACTGAAGCTTACTTT.

This clonotype was found many times. This rearrangement joins TRBV12-3 or TRBV12-4 to TRBJ1-1; D is unresolved. The CDR3 is 13 amino acids. The ends were cut back, 8 bases at V and 1 base at J, with 11 bases in the middle. The CDR3 nucleotides read TGTGCCAGCGTTGGCACGGGGAACACTGAAGCTTTCTTT. It yields the protein CASVGTGNTEAFF.

The genes are TRBV29-1 and TRBJ1-4; D unclear. V was clipped by 6 bases and J by 5 bases, with 10 bases between them. The CDR3 runs 12 residues. Germline V gene data show CDR1 as SQVTM and CDR2 as ANQGSEA. The CDR3: CSVDGPNEKLFF. The CDR3 DNA is TGCAGCGTGGACGGCCCGAATGAAAAACTGTTTTTT.

The CDR3 loop reads CASRKAGKITEAFF. CDR3 nucleotides: TGTGCCAGCCGGAAGGCAGGGAAGATCACTGAAGCTTTCTTT. This chain links TRBV7-9 with TRBJ1-1, with a possible D match to TRBD1 (5 bases). Germline CDR1 and CDR2: SEHNR and FQNEAQ (reference sequence). The V and J ends lost 8 bases and 4 bases respectively, with 17 bases between them. The CDR3 consists of 14 residues.

This chain links TRBV19 with TRBJ2-7; 11 bases line up with TRBD1. With 11 bases clipped from V and 3 bases from J, the junction kept 0 bases outside the gene matches. This CDR3 has 11 residues. The germline CDR1 and CDR2 sequences are LNHDA and SQIVND (reference sequence). The CDR3 here is CAGTGGYEQYV. DNA of the CDR3: TGTGCCGGGACAGGGGGCTACGAGCAGTACGTC.

The rearrangement uses TRBV5-1 and TRBJ2-6, with D perhaps assigned TRBD1 or TRBD2 (5 bases each). The CDR3 is made up of 17 amino acids. Germline V CDR1 and CDR2: SGHRS, YFSETQ. V gave up 1 base and J gave up 2 bases, with 13 bases separating them. The CDR3 coding sequence is TGCGCCAGCAGCTTGTGGGGATGGGGGACTGGGGCCAACGTCCTGACTTTC. Translating gives CASSLWGWGTGANVLTF.

This clonotype was counted at least ten times. This chain uses TRBV5-1 with TRBJ2-7; 7 nucleotides agree with TRBD2. CDR3 length equals 13 residues. CDR1 is SGHRS, CDR2 YFSETQ, per germline. J lost 2 bases, V lost 5 bases, and 4 bases had no gene match. CDR3 coding DNA: TGCGCCAGCAGGTGGGAGGGAGCCTACGAGCAGTACTTC. Encoded protein: CASRWEGAYEQYF.

There are a few counts of this clonotype. In DNA form, the CDR3 reads TGTGCCAGCAGTTCTTCACGGGGGAACACTGAAGCTTTCTTT. Its translation is CASSSSRGNTEAFF. This chain joins TRBV11-3 and TRBJ1-1, with D uncertain. CDR3 size: 14 residues. CDR1 is SGHNT, CDR2 YENEEA, per germline. V was shortened by 6 bases and J by 1 base, with 12 bases between the two germline ends.

This clonotype occurred many times. The chain carries TRBV5-1 and TRBJ1-3; D is unresolved. The CDR3 extends over 17 amino acids. V was shortened by 0 bases and J by 0 bases, with 13 bases between the two germline ends. In germline, CDR1 is SGHRS, CDR2 YFSETQ. The CDR3 reads CASSLAPTRNSGNTIYF. The CDR3 coding sequence is TGCGCCAGCAGCTTGGCCCCGACAAGAAACTCTGGAAACACCATATATTTT.

Ten or more counts support this clonotype. The chain is built from TRBV6-5 and TRBJ2-5; TRBD2 matches at 8 bases. Germline V gives CDR1 MNHEY, CDR2 SVGAGI. The J segment lost 4 bases and the V segment lost 8 bases, leaving 18 bases of the junction unmatched. The CDR3 consists of 17 residues. The CDR3 sequence: CASSAGPLAGSRETQYF. The CDR3 DNA reads as TGTGCCAGCTCGGCGGGTCCGTTAGCGGGGTCTCGAGAGACCCAGTACTTC.

This clonotype has just a few counts. V gene TRBV7-9 combines with J gene TRBJ1-4; D gene uncertain. The CDR3 sequence is 14 residues long. In germline, CDR1 is SEHNR, CDR2 FQNEAQ (reference sequence). V was cut by 5 bases and J by 3 bases, with 10 bases left in between. The CDR3 sequence: CASSTRAPNEKLFF. As DNA, the CDR3 is TGTGCCAGCAGCACGCGGGCCCCTAATGAAAAACTGTTTTTT.

The sample holds a few counts of this clonotype. The chain uses TRBV10-2 and TRBJ2-5; tentative D call: TRBD2 (5 bases). From germline, CDR1 is WSHSY and CDR2 SAAADI. There are 17 residues in the CDR3. Trimming removed 6 bases from V and 1 base from J, with 21 bases in between. The CDR3 region is CASSSPDRGKLQETQYF. The CDR3 nucleotides are TGCGCCAGCAGCTCCCCCGACCGGGGAAAGCTCCAAGAGACCCAGTACTTC.

In nucleotides, the CDR3 is TGCGCCAGCAGCCAAGACGGAAGCGAGACCCAGTACTTC. Encoded protein: CASSQDGSETQYF. The chain is built from TRBV4-1 and TRBJ2-5, with no clear D. Per the germline V gene, CDR1 is MGHRA and CDR2 is YSYEKL. V lost 0 bases to trimming and J lost 5 bases, with 7 bases between them. CDR3 length: 13 amino acids.

The CDR3 DNA reads as TGTGCCAGCAGCTTAGAGTGGGCGAGGCCCCAAGAGACCCAGTACTTC. Protein product: CASSLEWARPQETQYF. This chain connects TRBV7-6 to TRBJ2-5; no firm D call. The CDR3 is 16 residues long. Trimming shortened V by 1 base and J by 1 base, and 13 bases separated the two germline ends. Per the germline V gene, CDR1 is SGHVS and CDR2 is FNYEAQ.

This clonotype was counted a few times. V and J are TRBV7-9 and TRBJ2-7; possibly TRBD2 for D (5 bases). Per the germline V gene, CDR1 is SEHNR and CDR2 is FQNEAQ (reference sequence). The CDR3 has 13 amino acids. With 5 bases removed from V and 4 bases from J, the gap between germline ends came to 12 bases. The CDR3 DNA reads TGTGCCAGCAGCCCCGAGGGCGGGTACGAGCAGTACTTC. Translation gives CASSPEGGYEQYF.

This clonotype was picked up one time. The gene calls are TRBV5-6 and TRBJ2-5; D is unresolved. The CDR3 totals 15 residues. The germline V and J ends were trimmed by 2 bases and 5 bases, with 16 bases remaining between them. Germline CDR1 SGHDT, CDR2 YYEEEE. DNA for the CDR3: TGTGCCAGCAGCTTAGCGACCCGCTTAGGGGAGACCCAGTACTTC. It codes for CASSLATRLGETQYF. Full variable domain (rest looked up from reference TRBV5-6 and TRBJ2-5): DAGVTQSPTHLIKTRGQQVTLRCSPKSGHDTVSWYQQALGQGPQFIFQYYEEEERQRGNFPDRFSGHQFPNYSSELNVNALLLGDSALYLCASSLATRLGETQYFGPGTRLLVL.

The V and J genes are TRBV12-3 or TRBV12-4 and TRBJ2-1, with 9 positions matching TRBD1. With V trimmed by 4 bases and J by 7 bases, 11 bases remained unmatched. The CDR3 has 16 amino acids. CDR3 DNA sequence: TGTGCCAGCAGTTACGCCGGGACAGGGCAACGGAATGAGCAGTTCTTC. This sequence encodes CASSYAGTGQRNEQFF.

The CDR3 sequence: CASSKTGTSVYNEQFF. CDR3 nucleotide sequence: TGTGCCAGCAGTAAAACCGGGACTAGCGTCTACAATGAGCAGTTCTTC. The chain has TRBV7-2 and TRBJ2-1; 10 bases agree with TRBD2. Unmatched junction bases numbered 8, after V lost 6 bases and J lost 3 bases. CDR3 length: 16 residues. Germline lookup yields CDR1 SGHTA and CDR2 FQGNSA.

This clonotype showed up many times. This chain links TRBV4-2 with TRBJ1-5; TRBD1 might be the D (6 bases). This CDR3 comprises 16 residues. Per germline, CDR1 LGHNA and CDR2 YNFKEQ. V was shortened by 3 bases and J by 4 bases, with 16 bases between the two germline ends. For the CDR3, the DNA is TGTGCCAGCAGCCAGAGGCCCCAAGGGGGGAATCAGCCCCAGCATTTT. The encoded protein is CASSQRPQGGNQPQHF.